This TCR beta chain was captured by sequencing in a study of identifying expanded T cells in peripheral blood (dated by TCRdb to the late 2010s). Some background on the complete study: Technical replicates were generated by sequencing separate aliquots of the same genomic DNA pool, with four replicates compared pairwise.

What the research found in general, with its limitations: The binomial model flagged around 1.2 differentially abundant clones between technical replicates but 15 to 17 over two weeks and 19 over roughly 4 weeks. In all healthy donors, the variance in clone template counts between samples taken 2 to 3 weeks apart rose significantly as total template count increased. The beta-binomial model significantly reduced the number of clones called differentially abundant and the false-positive rate across all healthy-donor time intervals. The authors expected that biological variance in healthy repertoires might rise further over much longer intervals, such as months to years.

The CDR3 measures 16 amino acids from cysteine to phenylalanine. The read is trimmed to its CDR3 DNA, 48 bases read in frame from base 1. Via the germline V gene (reference sequence), CDR1 is MNHEY and CDR2 SMNVEV. Trimming removed 5 bases from V and 6 bases from J; the gene matches leave 9 bases unexplained. This clone appeared a single time. It lacks a known antigen. No quality values exist for individual bases; no much larger clone is one base distant. The immunoSEQ Assay, which uses bias-controlled multiplex PCR amplification of genomic DNA, was used to profile TCRbeta CDR3 regions. The study's processing was this. The absolute abundance of each unique TCRbeta CDR3 region was quantified after sequences were collapsed and filtered. Differential abundance was tested with a binomial (Fisher-equivalent) model and with a beta-binomial model adding time-dependent variance fitted from healthy donors. Any clone with fewer than 5 combined templates was excluded, and a clone was called differentially abundant if its Benjamini-Hochberg FDR was below 0.01. Beta-binomial variance was modeled as a function of total template count across the two samples using the form v = (b*log(k)+a)^2. TCRdb holds this immuneACCESS table with in-frame rearrangements only. Some clones are missing; in checked studies, unresolved V genes explain under half, and the rest has no known cause. The V and J calls and clone size were taken over from that table, and D and trimming were inferred from the DNA. For this sample the table gives about 110,000 clones, of which 88% were detected only once. The ten largest clones represent 7.5% to 9.5% of the sample.

No immune events such as infections were documented for the healthy donors during the collection period. Blood repertoires from healthy donors were used as a training cohort for calibrating time-dependent variance in a beta-binomial model of differential abundance of T-cell clones. The training cohort included 10 or so healthy donors, of whom 3 were female and 7 were male. The donors were between about 25 and 70 years old, with an average age of approximately 46 years. Whole blood, obtained from a commercial supplier, was collected from each healthy donor at three time points spaced about 2 weeks apart. Genomic DNA was extracted from unsorted whole blood for immunosequencing.

The TCR sequence derives from a person aged 18 to 75 in good health. The chain links TRBV27 with TRBJ2-5; 13 central bases correspond to TRBD2. Material: blood. The CDR3 amino acid sequence is: CASSTQLAGGPKTQYF. At the DNA level, the sequence is TGTGCCAGCAGTACCCAACTAGCGGGGGGGCCAAAGACCCAGTACTTC.